The T cell receptor beta chain under discussion was sequenced for a study of PD-1 blockade in classical Hodgkin lymphoma. In the study overall: Patients in the cohort were put on intravenous nivolumab, 3 mg/kg every 2 weeks.

On this clone itself: Its antigen is not identified.

V was trimmed by 10 bases and J by 5 bases, leaving 23 bases between them. The length of the CDR3 is 16 residues. Germline V gene sequence: CDR1 SNHLY, CDR2 FYNNEI. Produced via immunoSEQ multiplex PCR; TCRdb's table is partial and in-frame only. The data hold around 66,000 clones, with over 75% observed a single time. Each and every patient relapsed after autologous stem cell transplantation, and patients got differing brentuximab vedotin exposure. Complete response, partial response or progressive disease was recorded as best response. Study outcomes and limitations: Patients who responded completely had about the same baseline diversity as newly diagnosed patients. A reduction in baseline TCR diversity was reportedly seen in newly diagnosed patients relative to healthy donors.

Sequenced here: peripheral blood mononuclear cells (PBMCs), sampled at baseline. This sequence joins TRBV2 and TRBJ2-2; D might be TRBD1 or TRBD2, each matching 5 bases. This clonotype originated in a human donor with classical Hodgkin lymphoma. This CDR3 is CATALGEGRRTGELFF. CDR3 in DNA: TGTGCCACCGCGCTAGGGGAAGGGAGAAGGACCGGGGAGCTGTTTTTT.